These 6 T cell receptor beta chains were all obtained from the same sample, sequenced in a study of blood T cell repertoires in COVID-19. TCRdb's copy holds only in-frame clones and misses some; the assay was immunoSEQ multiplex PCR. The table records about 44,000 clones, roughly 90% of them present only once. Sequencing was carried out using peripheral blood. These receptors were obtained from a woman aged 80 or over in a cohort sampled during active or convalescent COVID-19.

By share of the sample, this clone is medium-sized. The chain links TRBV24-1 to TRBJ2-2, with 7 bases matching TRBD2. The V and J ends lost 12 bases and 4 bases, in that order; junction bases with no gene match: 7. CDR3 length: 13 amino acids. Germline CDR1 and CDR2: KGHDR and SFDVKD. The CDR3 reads CAARTGGTGELFF. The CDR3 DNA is TGTGCCGCACGCACGGGAGGCACCGGGGAGCTGTTTTTT.

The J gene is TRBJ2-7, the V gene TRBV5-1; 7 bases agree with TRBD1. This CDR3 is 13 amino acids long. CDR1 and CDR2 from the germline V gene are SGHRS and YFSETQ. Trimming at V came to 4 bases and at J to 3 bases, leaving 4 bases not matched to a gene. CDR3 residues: CASSADRDYEQYF. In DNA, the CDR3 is TGCGCCAGCAGCGCCGACAGGGACTACGAGCAGTACTTC.

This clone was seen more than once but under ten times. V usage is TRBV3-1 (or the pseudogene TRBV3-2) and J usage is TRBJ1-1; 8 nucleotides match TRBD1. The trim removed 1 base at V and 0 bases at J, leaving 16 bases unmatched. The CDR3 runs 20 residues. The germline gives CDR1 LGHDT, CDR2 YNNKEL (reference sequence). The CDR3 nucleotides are TGTGCCAGCAGCCAAGGTGGTCTCAGGGGGCGACTAGGCATGAACACTGAAGCTTTCTTT. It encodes CASSQGGLRGRLGMNTEAFF.

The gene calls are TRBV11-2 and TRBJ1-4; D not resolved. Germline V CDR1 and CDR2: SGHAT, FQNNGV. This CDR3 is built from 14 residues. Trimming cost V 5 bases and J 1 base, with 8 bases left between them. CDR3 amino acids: CASSSRETNEKLFF. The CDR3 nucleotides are TGTGCCAGCAGCAGCCGGGAAACTAATGAAAAACTGTTTTTT.

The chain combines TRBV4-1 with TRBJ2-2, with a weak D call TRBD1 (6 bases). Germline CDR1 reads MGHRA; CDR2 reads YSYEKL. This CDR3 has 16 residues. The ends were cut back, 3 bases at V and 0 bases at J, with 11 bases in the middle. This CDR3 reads CASSHNRVANTGELFF. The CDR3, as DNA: TGCGCCAGCAGCCATAACAGGGTAGCGAACACCGGGGAGCTGTTTTTT.

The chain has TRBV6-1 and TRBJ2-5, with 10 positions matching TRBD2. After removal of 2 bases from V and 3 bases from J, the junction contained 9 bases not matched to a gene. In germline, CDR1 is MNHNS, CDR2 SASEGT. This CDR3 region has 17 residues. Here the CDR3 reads CASSEMLAGALKETQYF. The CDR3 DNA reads TGTGCCAGCAGTGAAATGCTAGCGGGAGCGCTTAAAGAGACCCAGTACTTC.